Following are 16 T cell receptor beta chains from one sample sequenced in a study of immune cell composition in non-small cell lung cancer. Sequencing used immunoSEQ multiplex PCR; TCRdb keeps in-frame clones, though not all of them. The sample lists about a thousand clones, about four fifths occurring once. The sequencing input was lung tumor tissue. The receptors were gathered from a human donor with non-small cell lung cancer.

V is TRBV9 and J is TRBJ2-5; D not certain. V lost 0 bases and J lost 5, with 11 bases in between. This CDR3 comprises 14 residues. CDR1 and CDR2 from the germline V gene are SGDLS and YYNGEE. The CDR3 coding sequence is TGTGCCAGCAGCGTAGGAGTGGCTGGGGAGACCCAGTACTTC. Protein product: CASSVGVAGETQYF.

This chain joins TRBV19 and TRBJ1-1; tentative D call: TRBD1 (5 bases). This CDR3 comprises 14 residues. Trimming took off 3 bases at V and 2 bases at J, with 10 bases between the two ends. The germline V gene encodes CDR1 LNHDA and CDR2 SQIVND (reference sequence). The CDR3 loop is CASSIRRDNTEAFF. The DNA for the CDR3 is TGTGCCAGTAGTATTAGACGGGACAACACTGAAGCTTTCTTT.

Comment on this clone: This sample also contains other DNA sequences that code for the same CDR3. The rearrangement joins TRBV9 to TRBJ1-1, with a possible D match to TRBD1 (5 bases). Germline V gives CDR1 SGDLS, CDR2 YYNGEE. Trimming shortened V by 5 bases and J by 1 base, and 9 bases separated the two germline ends. The CDR3 has 13 residues. The CDR3 nucleotides are TGTGCCAGCAGTCGTGACAGGAACACTGAAGCTTTCTTT. It specifies CASSRDRNTEAFF. The full variable domain, its missing parts supplied by reference TRBV9 and TRBJ1-1, is DSGVTQTPKHLITATGQRVTLRCSPRSGDLSVYWYQQSLDQGLQFLIQYYNGEERAKGNILERFSAQQFPDLHSELNLSSLELGDSALYFCASSRDRNTEAFFGQGTRLTVV.

The J gene is TRBJ2-2, the V gene TRBV14; weak D call: TRBD1 (5 bases). Trimming left V 4 bases short and J 3 bases short, with 6 bases between. The CDR3 has 13 residues. In germline, CDR1 is SGHDN, CDR2 FVKESK. CDR3 in amino acids: CASSPQDTGELFF. Here the CDR3 DNA reads TGTGCCAGCAGCCCACAGGACACCGGGGAGCTGTTTTTT. Together with reference TRBV14 and TRBJ2-2, the CDR3 gives the full variable domain: EAGVTQFPSHSVIEKGQTVTLRCDPISGHDNLYWYRRVMGKEIKFLLHFVKESKQDESGMPNNRFLAERTGGTYSTLKVQPAELEDSGVYFCASSPQDTGELFFGEGSRLTVL.

This clone was seen more than once but under ten times. The chain couples TRBV6-5 to TRBJ1-6, with D tentatively TRBD1 (5 bases). Trimming shortened V by 5 bases and J by 1 base, and 9 bases separated the two germline ends. The CDR3 sequence is 15 residues long. Germline CDR1 MNHEY, CDR2 SVGAGI. The DNA of the CDR3 is TGTGCCAGCAGTGTCAGGGATTCCTATAATTCACCCCTCCACTTT. This gives the protein CASSVRDSYNSPLHF.

V usage is TRBV29-1 and J usage is TRBJ2-1; D ambiguous. Germline lookup yields CDR1 SQVTM and CDR2 ANQGSEA. V was clipped by 5 bases and J by 7 bases, with 12 bases between them. The CDR3 sequence is 12 residues long. CDR3 nucleotide sequence: TGCAGCGTTAGGCCCGACGGGAATGAGCAGTTCTTC. Protein sequence: CSVRPDGNEQFF.

The chain uses TRBV30 and TRBJ2-4; D is ambiguous. Looked up from germline, CDR1 is GTSNPN and CDR2 is SVGIG (reference sequence). The CDR3 contains 11 residues. The V end lost 0 bases, the J end lost 5 bases, and 2 bases lay between the germline ends. The CDR3 coding sequence is TGTGCCTGGAGTGTAGAAAACATTCAGTACTTC. Protein sequence: CAWSVENIQYF.

The chain carries TRBV5-1 and TRBJ1-3; D is ambiguous. V was pared by 0 bases and J by 2 bases, with 18 bases between. Germline values: CDR1 SGHRS, CDR2 YFSETQ. The CDR3 length is 18 residues. This CDR3 is CASSLAMLAAGTGNTIYF. The CDR3 DNA reads TGCGCCAGCAGCTTGGCTATGCTCGCCGCGGGGACTGGAAACACCATATATTTT. Full variable domain (outside the CDR3, taken from reference TRBV5-1 and TRBJ1-3): KAGVTQTPRYLIKTRGQQVTLSCSPISGHRSVSWYQQTPGQGLQFLFEYFSETQRNKGNFPGRFSGRQFSNSRSEMNVSTLELGDSALYLCASSLAMLAAGTGNTIYFGEGSWLTVV.

This rearrangement joins TRBV2 to TRBJ1-1, with 7 bases matching TRBD1. CDR1 and CDR2 from the germline V gene are SNHLY and FYNNEI. The CDR3 is made up of 13 amino acids. After removal of 5 bases from V and 1 base from J, the junction contained 1 base not matched to a gene. The DNA of the CDR3 is TGTGCCAGCAGTCGGACAGGGAACACTGAAGCTTTCTTT. As protein: CASSRTGNTEAFF.

This clone was observed a few times. One junction end does not reproduce the germline sequence, and a read error may be involved. The DNA of the CDR3 is TGTGCCAGCAGTGTATCTAGCGGCGACTACAATGAGCAGTTCTTC. Its protein product is CASSVSSGDYNEQFF. The rearrangement joins TRBV27 to TRBJ2-1; TRBD2 agrees at 7 bases. Germline V gene data show CDR1 as MNHEY and CDR2 as SMNVEV (reference sequence). The CDR3 consists of 15 residues.

This chain links TRBV14 with TRBJ2-7; D is unclear. The CDR3 has 15 amino acids. V was pared by 0 bases and J by 6 bases, with 15 bases between. Germline CDR1 SGHDN, CDR2 FVKESK. In DNA form, the CDR3 reads TGTGCCAGCAGCCAAGAGGGTAATATCAGGCGCGAGCAGTACTTC. Protein: CASSQEGNIRREQYF.

For the CDR3, the DNA is TGTGCCAGCAGTTTTTTTAGCAGGGGCTCGGAGACCCAGTACTTC. Encoded protein: CASSFFSRGSETQYF. The chain recombines TRBV28 with TRBJ2-5, with D perhaps matching TRBD1 (6 bases). Germline CDR1 is MDHEN and CDR2 is SYDVKM. V was pared by 3 bases and J by 5 bases, with 16 bases between. CDR3 length: 15 amino acids.

V and J are TRBV30 and TRBJ1-3; the D gene is possibly TRBD1 (5 bases). This CDR3 has 19 residues. Trimming pared 4 bases from V and 0 bases from J, leaving 25 bases between. CDR1 and CDR2 from the germline V gene are GTSNPN and SVGIG (reference sequence). CDR3 protein: CAWNPPRGGVTSSGNTIYF. DNA for the CDR3: TGTGCCTGGAACCCCCCAAGGGGAGGCGTTACCAGCTCTGGAAACACCATATATTTT.

The chain couples TRBV4-1 to TRBJ2-5; D unclear. Germline CDR1 and CDR2: MGHRA and YSYEKL. V was shortened by 4 bases and J by 0 bases, with 6 bases between the two germline ends. This CDR3 is 13 amino acids long. In DNA, the CDR3 is TGCGCCAGCAGCCCCCCAAACCAAGAGACCCAGTACTTC. Translating it yields CASSPPNQETQYF.

V and J are TRBV5-6 and TRBJ2-7; D possibly corresponds to TRBD1 (6 bases). CDR1 is SGHDT and CDR2 is YYEEEE in the germline V gene. V was clipped by 1 base and J by 2 bases, with 10 bases between them. This CDR3 contains 14 residues. The CDR3 region is CASSLLQGTYEQYF. CDR3 coding DNA: TGTGCCAGCAGCTTGTTACAGGGCACCTACGAGCAGTACTTC.

The gene calls are TRBV11-2 and TRBJ2-5; either TRBD1 or TRBD2 may supply D (5 bases each). CDR3 size: 13 residues. Trimming removed 3 bases from V and 5 bases from J, with 10 bases in between. CDR1 is SGHAT and CDR2 is FQNNGV in the germline V gene. The CDR3 nucleotides read TGTGCCAGCAGCTTTAGGGGAGAGGAGACCCAGTACTTC. Encoded protein: CASSFRGEETQYF.